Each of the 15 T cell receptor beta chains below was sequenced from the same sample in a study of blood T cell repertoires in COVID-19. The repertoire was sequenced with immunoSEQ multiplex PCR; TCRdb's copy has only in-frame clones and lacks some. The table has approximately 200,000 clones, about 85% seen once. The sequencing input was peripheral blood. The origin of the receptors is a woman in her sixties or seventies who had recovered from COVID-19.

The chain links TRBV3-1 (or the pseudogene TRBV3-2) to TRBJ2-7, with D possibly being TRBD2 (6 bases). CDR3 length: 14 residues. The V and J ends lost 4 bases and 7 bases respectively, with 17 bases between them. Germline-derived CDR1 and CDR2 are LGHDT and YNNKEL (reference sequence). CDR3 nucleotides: TGTGCCAGCAGCCCCGCGGGGCTACCTTGGGAGCAGTACTTC. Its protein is CASSPAGLPWEQYF.

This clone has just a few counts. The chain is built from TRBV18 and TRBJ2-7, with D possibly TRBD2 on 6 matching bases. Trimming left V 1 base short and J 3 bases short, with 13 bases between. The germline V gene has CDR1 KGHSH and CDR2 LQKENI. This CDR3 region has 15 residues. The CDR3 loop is CASSPQPGGDYEQYF. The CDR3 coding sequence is TGTGCCAGCTCACCACAACCCGGGGGAGACTACGAGCAGTACTTC.

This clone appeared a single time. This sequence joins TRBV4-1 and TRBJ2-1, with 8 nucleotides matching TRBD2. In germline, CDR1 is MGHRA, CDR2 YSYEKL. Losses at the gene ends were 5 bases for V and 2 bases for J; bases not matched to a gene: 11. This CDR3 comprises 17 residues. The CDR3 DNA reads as TGCGCCAGCAGCTCCTCGACTGGAGCGGGGGCCTACAATGAGCAGTTCTTC. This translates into CASSSSTGAGAYNEQFF.

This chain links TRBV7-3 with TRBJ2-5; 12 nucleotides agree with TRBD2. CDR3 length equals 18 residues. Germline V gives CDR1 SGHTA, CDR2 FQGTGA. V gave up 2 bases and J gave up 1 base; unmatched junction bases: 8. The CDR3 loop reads CASSLGPPGLAGQETQYF. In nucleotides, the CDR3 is TGTGCCAGCAGCTTAGGCCCCCCGGGACTAGCGGGCCAAGAGACCCAGTACTTC.

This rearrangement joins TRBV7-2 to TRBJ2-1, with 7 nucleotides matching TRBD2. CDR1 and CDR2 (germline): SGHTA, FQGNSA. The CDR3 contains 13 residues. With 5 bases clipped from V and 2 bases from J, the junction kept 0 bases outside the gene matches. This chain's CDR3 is CASSTSAYNEQFF. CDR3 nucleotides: TGTGCCAGCAGCACTAGCGCCTACAATGAGCAGTTCTTC.

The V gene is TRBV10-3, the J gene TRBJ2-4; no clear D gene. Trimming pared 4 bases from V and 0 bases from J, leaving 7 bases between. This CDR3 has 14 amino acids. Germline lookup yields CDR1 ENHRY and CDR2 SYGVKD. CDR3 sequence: CAISADLAKNIQYF. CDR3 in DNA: TGTGCCATCAGTGCAGACTTAGCCAAAAACATTCAGTACTTC.

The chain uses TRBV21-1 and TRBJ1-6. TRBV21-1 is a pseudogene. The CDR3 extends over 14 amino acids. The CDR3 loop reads CASSVVLRHSPLHF. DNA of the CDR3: TGTGCCAGCAGCGTTGTCTTGCGGCATTCACCCCTCCACTTT.

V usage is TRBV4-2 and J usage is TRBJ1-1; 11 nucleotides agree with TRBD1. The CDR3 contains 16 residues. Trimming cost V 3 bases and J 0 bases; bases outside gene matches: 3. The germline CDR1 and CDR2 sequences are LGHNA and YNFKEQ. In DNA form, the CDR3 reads TGTGCCAGCAGCCAGGGACAGGGGGTGATGAACACTGAAGCTTTCTTT. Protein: CASSQGQGVMNTEAFF.

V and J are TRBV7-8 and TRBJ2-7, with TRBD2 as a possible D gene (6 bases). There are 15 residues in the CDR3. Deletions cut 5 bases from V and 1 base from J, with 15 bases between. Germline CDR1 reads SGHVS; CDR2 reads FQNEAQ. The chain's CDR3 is CASSQGRDLSYEQYF. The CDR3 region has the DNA TGTGCCAGCAGCCAGGGACGGGACTTATCCTACGAGCAGTACTTC.

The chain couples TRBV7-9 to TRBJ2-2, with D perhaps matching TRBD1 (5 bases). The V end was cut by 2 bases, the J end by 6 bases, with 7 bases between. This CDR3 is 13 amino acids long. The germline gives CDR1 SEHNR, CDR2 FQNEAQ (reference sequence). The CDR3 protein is CASSLQGSGELFF. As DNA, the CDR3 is TGTGCCAGCAGCTTACAGGGTTCCGGGGAGCTGTTTTTT. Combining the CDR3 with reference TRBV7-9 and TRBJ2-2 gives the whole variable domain DTGVSQNPRHKITKRGQNVTFRCDPISEHNRLYWYRQTLGQGPEFLTYFQNEAQLEKSRLLSDRFSAERPKGSFSTLEIQRTEQGDSAMYLCASSLQGSGELFFGEGSRLTVL.

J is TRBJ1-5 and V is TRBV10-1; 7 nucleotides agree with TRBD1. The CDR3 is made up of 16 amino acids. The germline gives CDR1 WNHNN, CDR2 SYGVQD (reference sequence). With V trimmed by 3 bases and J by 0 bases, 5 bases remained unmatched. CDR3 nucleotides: TGCGCCAGCAGTGATAAGGGGGACAGTAGCAATCAGCCCCAGCATTTT. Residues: CASSDKGDSSNQPQHF.

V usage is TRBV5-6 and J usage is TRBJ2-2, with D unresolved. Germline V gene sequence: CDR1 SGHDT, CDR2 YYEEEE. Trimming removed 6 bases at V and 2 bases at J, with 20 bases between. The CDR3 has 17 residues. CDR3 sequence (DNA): TGTGCCAGCACCCTTTTTCGTGGCGGCGAAAACACCGGGGAGCTGTTTTTT. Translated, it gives CASTLFRGGENTGELFF.

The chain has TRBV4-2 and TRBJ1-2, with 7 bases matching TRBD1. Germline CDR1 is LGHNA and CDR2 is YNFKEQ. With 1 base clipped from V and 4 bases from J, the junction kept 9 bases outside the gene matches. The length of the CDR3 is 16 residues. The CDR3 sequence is CASSQVSLGGGYGYTF. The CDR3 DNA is TGTGCCAGCAGCCAAGTTAGTTTAGGGGGCGGCTATGGCTACACCTTC.

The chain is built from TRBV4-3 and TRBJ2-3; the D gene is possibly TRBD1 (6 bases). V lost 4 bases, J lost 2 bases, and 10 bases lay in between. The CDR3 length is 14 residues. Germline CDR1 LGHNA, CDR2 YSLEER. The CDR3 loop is CASSPGALTDTQYF. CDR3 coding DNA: TGCGCCAGCAGCCCAGGGGCCCTCACAGATACGCAGTATTTT.

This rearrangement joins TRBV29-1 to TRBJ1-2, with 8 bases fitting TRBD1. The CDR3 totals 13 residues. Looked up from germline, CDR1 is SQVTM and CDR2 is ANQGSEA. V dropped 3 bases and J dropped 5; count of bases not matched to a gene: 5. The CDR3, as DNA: TGCAGCGTTGATAAGGGACAGGCGTATGGCTACACCTTC. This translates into CSVDKGQAYGYTF. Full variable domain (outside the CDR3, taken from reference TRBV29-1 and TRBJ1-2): SAVISQKPSRDICQRGTSLTIQCQVDSQVTMMFWYRQQPGQSLTLIATANQGSEATYESGFVIDKFPISRPNLTFSTLTVSNMSPEDSSIYLCSVDKGQAYGYTFGSGTRLTVV.